This T cell receptor beta chain was found in a study of T cell changes during pregnancy in multiple sclerosis. The ends were cut back, 2 bases at V and 4 bases at J, with 11 bases in the middle. This CDR3 is 14 amino acids long. Germline CDR1 SGHVS, CDR2 FQNEAQ. Some clones are missing from TCRdb's copy, which holds only in-frame ones; the method was immunoSEQ multiplex PCR. The sample records some 110,000 clones, more than 80% being singletons. The sequence came from a female donor with multiple sclerosis, enrolled in a pregnancy study. This specimen consisted of peripheral blood, obtained before pregnancy. The chain couples TRBV7-8 to TRBJ1-1; the D gene is possibly TRBD1 (6 bases). The CDR3 DNA sequence: TGTGCCAGCAGCTTACTACAGGGAGCCACTGAAGCTTTCTTT. Residues: CASSLLQGATEAFF.